This is a list of T cell receptor beta chains from one sample in a study of shared clonotypes between healthy human individuals. Profiled with immunoSEQ multiplex PCR; TCRdb holds only in-frame clones, not every one. The table shows 2 million to 2.5 million clones, with 95% occurring only once. The sequenced sample was naive CD4+ T cells sorted from blood. All receptors come from a young man in good health. CDR3s include the opening cysteine and the closing phenylalanine or tryptophan. The D gene is left open where the match is weak. Only some rows state a clone size, as once, few, many or a class for expanded clones.

CDR3: CASSSVSGRVGTQYF
DNA: TGTGCCAGCAGTTCAGTTTCAGGAAGGGTCGGTACGCAGTATTTT
J: TRBJ2-3
size: -
V: TRBV6-5
D: -

CDR3: CASSLAKGPGNTIYF
DNA: TGTGCCAGCAGCTTAGCGAAGGGGCCCGGAAACACCATATATTTT
J: TRBJ1-3
size: -
V: TRBV13
D: -

CDR3: CASSLGGTATQETQYF
DNA: TGCGCCAGCAGCTTGGGTGGGACAGCGACTCAAGAGACCCAGTACTTC
J: TRBJ2-5
size: once
V: TRBV5-1
D: TRBD1

CDR3: CASSYYSSYNEQFF
DNA: TGTGCCAGCAGTTATTATAGCTCCTACAATGAGCAGTTCTTC
J: TRBJ2-1
size: -
V: TRBV6-5
D: -

CDR3: CASSFSRGLAYSYEQYF
DNA: TGTGCCAGCAGCTTTTCTAGGGGGCTAGCCTACTCCTACGAGCAGTACTTC
J: TRBJ2-7
size: -
V: TRBV5-6
D: TRBD1

CDR3: CASSSDPAPGLSPLHF
DNA: TGTGCCAGTAGTAGCGATCCAGCGCCGGGCCTTTCACCCCTCCACTTT
J: TRBJ1-6
size: -
V: TRBV19
D: -

CDR3: CASSFRVGGTEAFF
DNA: TGCGCCAGCAGCTTCAGGGTGGGGGGGACTGAAGCTTTCTTT
J: TRBJ1-1
size: -
V: TRBV5-1
D: -

CDR3: CSVAPAVTQETQYF
DNA: TGCAGCGTTGCTCCGGCGGTCACCCAAGAGACCCAGTACTTC
J: TRBJ2-5
size: -
V: TRBV29-1
D: -

CDR3: CASSPPGVAQETQYF
DNA: TGTGCCAGCTCACCTCCCGGGGTAGCCCAAGAGACCCAGTACTTC
J: TRBJ2-5
size: -
V: TRBV18
D: -

CDR3: CASSLMSGSYEQYF
DNA: TGTGCCAGCAGCTTAATGTCAGGGTCCTACGAGCAGTACTTC
J: TRBJ2-7
size: -
V: TRBV7-2
D: -

CDR3: CASSPTGQRYEQYF
DNA: TGTGCCAGCTCACCAACGGGACAGCGGTACGAGCAGTACTTC
J: TRBJ2-7
size: -
V: TRBV18
D: TRBD1

CDR3: CASSLGGLAGSYEQYF
DNA: TGTGCCAGCAGCTTAGGCGGACTAGCGGGCTCCTACGAGCAGTACTTC
J: TRBJ2-7
size: -
V: TRBV7-2
D: TRBD2

CDR3: CASCSQPQHF
DNA: TGTGCCAGCTGCAGTCAGCCCCAGCATTTT
J: TRBJ1-5
size: -
V: TRBV9
D: -

CDR3: CASSVGQEFLYGYTF
DNA: TGCGCCAGCAGTGTTGGACAGGAGTTTTTATATGGCTACACCTTC
J: TRBJ1-2
size: -
V: TRBV5-1
D: TRBD1

CDR3: CASSGTRGANNSPLHF
DNA: TGTGCCAGCAGCGGAACCAGGGGGGCGAATAATTCACCCCTCCACTTT
J: TRBJ1-6
size: -
V: TRBV9
D: TRBD1

CDR3: CASSLRDRSGNTIYF
DNA: TGTGCCAGCAGCCTTCGGGACAGGTCTGGAAACACCATATATTTT
J: TRBJ1-3
size: -
V: TRBV5-6
D: TRBD1

CDR3: CASSLGPTYEQYF
DNA: TGCGCCAGCAGCTTGGGCCCAACCTACGAGCAGTACTTC
J: TRBJ2-7
size: -
V: TRBV5-1
D: -

CDR3: CASSTGQGINSPLHF
DNA: TGTGCCAGTAGTACTGGACAGGGAATAAATTCACCCCTCCACTTT
J: TRBJ1-6
size: -
V: TRBV19
D: TRBD1

CDR3: CASSQDGFNEKLFF
DNA: TGCGCCAGCAGCCAAGATGGGTTTAATGAAAAACTGTTTTTT
J: TRBJ1-4
size: -
V: TRBV4-3
D: -

CDR3: CASSVVGTTGEKNIQYF
DNA: TGTGCCAGCAGCGTAGTCGGAACGACAGGGGAAAAAAACATTCAGTACTTC
J: TRBJ2-4
size: -
V: TRBV9
D: TRBD1

CDR3: CASSLNGAYNEQFF
DNA: TGCGCCAGCAGCTTGAACGGTGCGTACAATGAGCAGTTCTTC
J: TRBJ2-1
size: -
V: TRBV5-1
D: -

CDR3: CASSPRSPGQETQYF
DNA: TGTGCCAGCTCACCACGTAGCCCGGGGCAAGAGACCCAGTACTTC
J: TRBJ2-5
size: -
V: TRBV18
D: -

CDR3: CASTGDSYNEQFF
DNA: TGTGCCAGCACGGGGGACTCTTACAATGAGCAGTTCTTC
J: TRBJ2-1
size: -
V: TRBV9
D: -

CDR3: CASSFDRGLVSSYTQYF
DNA: TGTGCCAGCAGCTTCGACAGGGGGCTTGTATCGTCATATACGCAGTATTTT
J: TRBJ2-3
size: -
V: TRBV7-9
D: TRBD1

CDR3: CASSQPRDRGPGELFF
DNA: TGTGCCAGCAGCCAACCCCGGGACAGGGGACCCGGGGAGCTGTTTTTT
J: TRBJ2-2
size: -
V: TRBV5-4
D: TRBD1

CDR3: CASSVEYTGWGSFTGELFF
DNA: TGTGCCAGCAGCGTAGAGTACACAGGGTGGGGAAGCTTCACCGGGGAGCTGTTTTTT
J: TRBJ2-2
size: -
V: TRBV9
D: -

CDR3: CASNYDRADTQYF
DNA: TGTGCCAGCAATTACGACAGGGCAGATACGCAGTATTTT
J: TRBJ2-3
size: -
V: TRBV6-1
D: TRBD1

CDR3: CARRFQGTGGELFF
DNA: TGTGCCAGGAGGTTTCAGGGGACTGGCGGGGAGCTGTTTTTT
J: TRBJ2-2
size: -
V: TRBV21-1
D: -

CDR3: CAWSNQGGGYTF
DNA: TGTGCCTGGAGTAATCAGGGGGGAGGCTACACCTTC
J: TRBJ1-2
size: -
V: TRBV30
D: TRBD1

CDR3: CASSQTDTLWGEQFF
DNA: TGCGCCAGCAGCCAAACGGACACACTTTGGGGTGAGCAGTTCTTC
J: TRBJ2-1
size: once
V: TRBV4-1
D: -

CDR3: CASSEALRGLVDDTGELFF
DNA: TGTGCCAGCAGTGAAGCGCTTCGAGGCCTCGTTGATGACACCGGGGAGCTGTTTTTT
J: TRBJ2-2
size: -
V: TRBV2
D: -

CDR3: CSVGGQRELSEQFF
DNA: TGCAGCGTTGGGGGCCAGCGGGAGCTTAGTGAGCAGTTCTTC
J: TRBJ2-1
size: -
V: TRBV29-1
D: TRBD2

CDR3: CASRSGTLNTEAFF
DNA: TGTGCCAGCAGGTCGGGAACTTTGAACACTGAAGCTTTCTTT
J: TRBJ1-1
size: -
V: TRBV6-5
D: -

CDR3: CASRDTGGGTEAFF
DNA: TGTGCCAGCAGAGACACAGGGGGTGGGACTGAAGCTTTCTTT
J: TRBJ1-1
size: -
V: TRBV2
D: TRBD1

CDR3: CASTVGTGGLHEQFF
DNA: TGCGCCAGCACCGTAGGGACAGGGGGCTTGCATGAGCAGTTCTTC
J: TRBJ2-1
size: -
V: TRBV10-1
D: TRBD1

CDR3: CASSQDWTSSYNEQFF
DNA: TGCGCCAGCAGCCAAGACTGGACGAGCTCCTACAATGAGCAGTTCTTC
J: TRBJ2-1
size: -
V: TRBV4-1
D: -

CDR3: CASSFNRGQYTEAFF
DNA: TGTGCCAGCAGTTTCAACAGGGGGCAGTACACTGAAGCTTTCTTT
J: TRBJ1-1
size: -
V: TRBV6-5
D: TRBD1

CDR3: CASSELGGGRNTEAFF
DNA: TGTGCCAGCAGTGAATTAGGAGGGGGGCGGAACACTGAAGCTTTCTTT
J: TRBJ1-1
size: -
V: TRBV25-1
D: -

CDR3: CASSLVGGTSGGHRSCTYNEQFF
DNA: TGCGCCAGCAGCTTGGTAGGTGGGACTAGCGGGGGTCACAGATCTTGCACCTACAATGAGCAGTTCTTC
J: TRBJ2-1
size: -
V: TRBV5-1
D: TRBD2

CDR3: CASGEQGLSYEQYF
DNA: TGCGCCAGCGGAGAGCAGGGATTGTCCTACGAGCAGTACTTC
J: TRBJ2-7
size: once
V: TRBV5-1
D: -

CDR3: CASRTSGGNTIYF
DNA: TGTGCCAGCAGAACCTCAGGGGGAAACACCATATATTTT
J: TRBJ1-3
size: -
V: TRBV6-5
D: -

CDR3: CASSRGQGSQETQYF
DNA: TGTGCCAGCTCACGGGGACAGGGCTCTCAAGAGACCCAGTACTTC
J: TRBJ2-5
size: -
V: TRBV18
D: TRBD1

CDR3: CASSDGDRFLLHF
DNA: TGCGCCAGCAGTGATGGGGACAGGTTCCTCCTCCACTTT
J: TRBJ1-6
size: -
V: TRBV10-2
D: TRBD1

CDR3: CASSRDKYSGNTIYF
DNA: TGTGCCAGCAGCCGAGACAAGTACTCTGGAAACACCATATATTTT
J: TRBJ1-3
size: -
V: TRBV4-2
D: -

CDR3: CASSVAIRAGDEKLFF
DNA: TGTGCCAGCAGCGTAGCTATTAGGGCAGGGGATGAAAAACTGTTTTTT
J: TRBJ1-4
size: -
V: TRBV9
D: -

CDR3: CASSLRGPPYEQYF
DNA: TGTGCCAGCTCACTCAGGGGGCCACCCTACGAGCAGTACTTC
J: TRBJ2-7
size: -
V: TRBV18
D: TRBD1

CDR3: CASRLPPGGVYNEQFF
DNA: TGTGCCAGCAGACTCCCCCCGGGGGGGGTTTACAATGAGCAGTTCTTC
J: TRBJ2-1
size: -
V: TRBV7-2
D: TRBD2

CDR3: CASSVGTGGQPQHF
DNA: TGTGCCAGCAGCGTAGGGACAGGGGGACAGCCCCAGCATTTT
J: TRBJ1-5
size: -
V: TRBV9
D: TRBD1

CDR3: CATSREKIFKLFF
DNA: TGTGCCACCAGCAGGGAAAAGATTTTTAAACTGTTTTTT
J: TRBJ1-4
size: -
V: TRBV15
D: -

CDR3: CASSEVKLAGGKNNEQFF
DNA: TGTGCCAGCAGTGAAGTCAAGCTAGCGGGAGGGAAGAACAATGAGCAGTTCTTC
J: TRBJ2-1
size: -
V: TRBV6-1
D: TRBD2

CDR3: CASRFGLQGGSVLDTQYF
DNA: TGTGCCAGCAGGTTTGGTTTGCAGGGCGGCTCGGTGTTAGATACGCAGTATTTT
J: TRBJ2-3
size: once
V: TRBV5-6
D: -

CDR3: CAIAGGAYEQYF
DNA: TGTGCCATCGCAGGGGGCGCCTACGAGCAGTACTTC
J: TRBJ2-7
size: -
V: TRBV10-3
D: TRBD1

CDR3: CASSSSGGAGNEQFF
DNA: TGCGCCAGCAGTTCTAGCGGGGGGGCCGGGAATGAGCAGTTCTTC
J: TRBJ2-1
size: -
V: TRBV10-1
D: TRBD2

CDR3: CASSATSGTAVREEQYF
DNA: TGCGCCAGCAGCGCAACCTCCGGGACGGCGGTAAGGGAAGAGCAGTACTTC
J: TRBJ2-7
size: -
V: TRBV5-1
D: -

CDR3: CASSVQTQAYGYTF
DNA: TGTGCCAGCAGTGTACAGACACAGGCTTATGGCTACACCTTC
J: TRBJ1-2
size: -
V: TRBV2
D: -